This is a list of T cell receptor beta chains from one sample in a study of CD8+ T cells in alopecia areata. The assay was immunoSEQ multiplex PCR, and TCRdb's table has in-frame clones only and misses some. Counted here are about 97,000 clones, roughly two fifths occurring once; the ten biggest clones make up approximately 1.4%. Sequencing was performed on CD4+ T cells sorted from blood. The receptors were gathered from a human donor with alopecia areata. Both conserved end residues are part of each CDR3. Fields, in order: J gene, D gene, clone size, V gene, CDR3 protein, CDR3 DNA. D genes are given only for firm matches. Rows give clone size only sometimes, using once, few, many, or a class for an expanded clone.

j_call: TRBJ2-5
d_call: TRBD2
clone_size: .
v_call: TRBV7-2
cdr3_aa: CASSSPQTSGSNQETQYF
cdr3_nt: TGTGCCAGCAGCTCCCCACAGACTAGCGGGTCAAACCAAGAGACCCAGTACTTC

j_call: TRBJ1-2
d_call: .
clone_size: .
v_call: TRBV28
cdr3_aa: CASVVQGARYGYTF
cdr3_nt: TGTGCCAGCGTCGTACAGGGCGCACGCTATGGCTACACCTTC

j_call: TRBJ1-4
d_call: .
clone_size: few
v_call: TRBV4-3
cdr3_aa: CASSPGRGATNEKLFF
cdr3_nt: TGCGCCAGCAGCCCCGGCCGGGGTGCAACTAATGAAAAACTGTTTTTT

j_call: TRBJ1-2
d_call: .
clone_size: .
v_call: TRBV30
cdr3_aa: CAWSVPGTYGYTF
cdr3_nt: TGTGCCTGGAGTGTACCAGGGACCTATGGCTACACCTTC

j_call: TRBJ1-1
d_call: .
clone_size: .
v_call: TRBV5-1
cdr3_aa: CASSLRSITEAFF
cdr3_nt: TGCGCCAGCAGCTTGCGATCGATTACTGAAGCTTTCTTT

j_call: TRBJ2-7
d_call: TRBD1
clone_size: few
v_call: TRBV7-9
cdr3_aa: CASSLAQGALNEQYF
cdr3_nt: TGTGCCAGCAGCTTAGCACAGGGGGCGCTCAACGAGCAGTACTTC

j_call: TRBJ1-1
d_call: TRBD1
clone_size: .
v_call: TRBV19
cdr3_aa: CASSRPSAGQGTEAFF
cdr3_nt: TGTGCCAGTTCGCGACCTTCGGCGGGACAGGGCACTGAAGCTTTCTTT

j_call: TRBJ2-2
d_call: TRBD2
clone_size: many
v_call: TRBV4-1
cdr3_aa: CASSQALPGGLSGRAGELFF
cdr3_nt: TGCGCCAGCAGCCAAGCTTTGCCAGGGGGCCTTAGCGGGAGGGCCGGGGAGCTGTTTTTT

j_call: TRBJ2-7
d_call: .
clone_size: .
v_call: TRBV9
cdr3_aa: CASSARGYEQYF
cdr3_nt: TGTGCCAGCAGCGCCAGGGGCTACGAGCAGTACTTC

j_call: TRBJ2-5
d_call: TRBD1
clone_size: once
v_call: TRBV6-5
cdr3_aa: CASSYVQGARETQYF
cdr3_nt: TGTGCCAGCAGTTACGTTCAGGGGGCGCGGGAGACCCAGTACTTC

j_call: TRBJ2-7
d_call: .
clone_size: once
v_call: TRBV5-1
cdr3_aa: CASSGTSFEQYF
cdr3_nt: TGCGCCAGCAGCGGGACCTCCTTCGAGCAGTACTTC

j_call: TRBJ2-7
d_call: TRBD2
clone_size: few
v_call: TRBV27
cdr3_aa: CASSPSGRTYEQYF
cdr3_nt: TGTGCCAGCAGCCCTAGCGGGAGGACCTACGAGCAGTACTTC

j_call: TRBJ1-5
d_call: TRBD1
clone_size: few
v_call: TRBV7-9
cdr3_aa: CASSSGQTSNQPQHF
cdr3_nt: TGTGCCAGCAGCTCGGGACAGACTAGCAATCAGCCCCAGCATTTT

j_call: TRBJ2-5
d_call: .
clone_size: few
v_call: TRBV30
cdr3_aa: CAWRGRGLETQYF
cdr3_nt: TGTGCCTGGAGGGGACGAGGGTTGGAGACCCAGTACTTC

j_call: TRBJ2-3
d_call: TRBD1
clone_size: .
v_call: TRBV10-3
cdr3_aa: CAISQGQGADTQYF
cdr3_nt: TGTGCCATCAGTCAGGGACAGGGTGCAGATACGCAGTATTTT

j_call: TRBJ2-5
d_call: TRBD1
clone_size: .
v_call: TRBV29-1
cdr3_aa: CSTTTGVWETQYF
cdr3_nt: TGCAGCACAACGACAGGGGTTTGGGAGACCCAGTACTTC

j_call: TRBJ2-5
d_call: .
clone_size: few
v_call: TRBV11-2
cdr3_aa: CASSLDRANQETQYF
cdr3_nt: TGTGCCAGCAGCTTAGATCGGGCGAATCAAGAGACCCAGTACTTC

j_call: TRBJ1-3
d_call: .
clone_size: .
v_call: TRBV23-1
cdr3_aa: CASRGCSTSGYGHTIYF
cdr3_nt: TGCGCCAGCAGGGGGTGCTCCACCTCTGGATATGGTCACACCATATATTTT

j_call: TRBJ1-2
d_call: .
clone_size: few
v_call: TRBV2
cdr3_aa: CASRYPGSGYTF
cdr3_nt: TGTGCCAGCAGATATCCCGGGTCTGGCTACACCTTC

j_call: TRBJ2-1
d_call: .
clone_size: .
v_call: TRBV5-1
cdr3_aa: CASSPMSRISSYNEQFF
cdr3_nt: TGCGCCAGCAGCCCGATGTCGCGTATTAGCTCCTACAATGAGCAGTTCTTC

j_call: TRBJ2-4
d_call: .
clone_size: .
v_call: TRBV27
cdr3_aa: CASSLSAGSKNIQYF
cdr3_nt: TGTGCCAGCAGTTTATCGGCAGGCTCCAAAAACATTCAGTACTTC

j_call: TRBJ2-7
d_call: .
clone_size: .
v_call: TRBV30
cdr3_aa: CAWRMAGASYEQYF
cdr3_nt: TGTGCCTGGAGGATGGCGGGCGCCTCCTACGAGCAGTACTTC

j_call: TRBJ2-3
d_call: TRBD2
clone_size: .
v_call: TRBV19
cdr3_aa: CASSYWSGRAGRTDTQYF
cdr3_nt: TGTGCCAGTAGCTACTGGAGCGGGAGGGCCGGTCGCACAGATACGCAGTATTTT

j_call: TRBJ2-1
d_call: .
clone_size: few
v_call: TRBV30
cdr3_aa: CAWSYTDSLHNEQFF
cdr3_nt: TGTGCCTGGAGTTATACGGACAGTCTACACAATGAGCAGTTCTTC

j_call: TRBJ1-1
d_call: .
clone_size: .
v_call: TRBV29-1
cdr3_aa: CSAPGRARPMNTEAFF
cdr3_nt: TGCAGCGCCCCTGGACGGGCAAGACCTATGAACACTGAAGCTTTCTTT

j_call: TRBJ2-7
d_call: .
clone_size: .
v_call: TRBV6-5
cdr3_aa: CASSYKGFGSYEQYF
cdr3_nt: TGTGCCAGCAGTTATAAGGGGTTCGGGAGCTACGAGCAGTACTTC

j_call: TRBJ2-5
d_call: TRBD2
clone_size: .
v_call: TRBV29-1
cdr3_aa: CSVELSGRVQETQYF
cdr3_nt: TGCAGCGTTGAACTGAGCGGGAGGGTGCAAGAGACCCAGTACTTC

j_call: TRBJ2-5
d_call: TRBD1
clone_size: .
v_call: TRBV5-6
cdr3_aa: CASSWIGQGETQYF
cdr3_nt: TGTGCCAGCAGCTGGATCGGACAGGGAGAGACCCAGTACTTC

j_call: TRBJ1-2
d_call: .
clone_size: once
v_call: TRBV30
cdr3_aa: CAWSVVGIYGYTF
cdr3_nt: TGTGCCTGGAGTGTAGTGGGGATCTATGGCTACACCTTC

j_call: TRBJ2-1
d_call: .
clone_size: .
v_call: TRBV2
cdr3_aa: CASSEDGGRDRFF
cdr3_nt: TGTGCCAGCAGTGAAGATGGTGGGAGAGATCGGTTCTTC

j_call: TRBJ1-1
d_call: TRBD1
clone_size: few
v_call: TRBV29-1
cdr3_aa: CSVQTGGQNTEAFF
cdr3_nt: TGCAGCGTTCAGACAGGGGGCCAGAACACTGAAGCTTTCTTT

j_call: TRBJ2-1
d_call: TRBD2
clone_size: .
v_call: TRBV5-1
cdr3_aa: CASSQGTSGGNEQFF
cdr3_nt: TGCGCCAGCAGCCAAGGGACTAGCGGGGGGAATGAGCAGTTCTTC

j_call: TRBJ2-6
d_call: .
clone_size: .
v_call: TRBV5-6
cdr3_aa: CASSLLAPSSGANVLTF
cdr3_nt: TGTGCCAGCAGCTTGTTGGCTCCATCCTCTGGGGCCAACGTCCTGACTTTC

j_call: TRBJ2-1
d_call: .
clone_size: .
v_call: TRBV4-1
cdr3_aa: CASSRESDYNEQFF
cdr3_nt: TGCGCCAGCAGCCGGGAATCCGATTACAATGAGCAGTTCTTC

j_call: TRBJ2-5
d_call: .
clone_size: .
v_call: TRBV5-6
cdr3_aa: CASSPYRETQYF
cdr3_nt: TGTGCCAGCAGCCCCTACAGAGAGACCCAGTACTTC

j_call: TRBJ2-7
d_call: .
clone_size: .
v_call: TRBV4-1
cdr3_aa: CASSQDRPEQYF
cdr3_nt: TGCGCCAGCAGCCAAGATAGGCCCGAGCAGTACTTC

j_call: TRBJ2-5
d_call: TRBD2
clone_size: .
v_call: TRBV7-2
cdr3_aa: CASSLGLAGETQYF
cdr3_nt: TGTGCCAGCAGCTTAGGACTAGCAGGAGAGACCCAGTACTTC

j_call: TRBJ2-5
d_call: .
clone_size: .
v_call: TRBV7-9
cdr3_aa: CASSLASGETQYF
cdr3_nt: TGTGCCAGCAGCTTAGCATCTGGGGAGACCCAGTACTTC

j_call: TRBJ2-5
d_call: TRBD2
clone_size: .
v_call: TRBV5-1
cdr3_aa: CASSNSGSAQYF
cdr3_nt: TGCGCCAGCAGCAATAGCGGGAGTGCTCAGTACTTC

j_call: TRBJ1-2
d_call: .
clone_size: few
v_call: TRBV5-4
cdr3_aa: CASSSGTENYGYTF
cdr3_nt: TGTGCCAGCAGCTCTGGGACGGAAAACTATGGCTACACCTTC

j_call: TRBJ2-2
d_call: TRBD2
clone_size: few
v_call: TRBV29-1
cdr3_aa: CSVPGLADPNTGELFF
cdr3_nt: TGCAGCGTCCCGGGACTAGCGGATCCTAACACCGGGGAGCTGTTTTTT

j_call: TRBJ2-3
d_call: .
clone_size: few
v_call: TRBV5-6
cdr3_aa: CASSFDSSTDTQYF
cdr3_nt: TGTGCCAGCAGCTTTGACAGCAGCACAGATACGCAGTATTTT

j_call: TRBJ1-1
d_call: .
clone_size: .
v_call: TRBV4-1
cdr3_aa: CASSHPTVNTEAFF
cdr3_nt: TGCGCCAGCAGCCACCCCACAGTGAACACTGAAGCTTTCTTT

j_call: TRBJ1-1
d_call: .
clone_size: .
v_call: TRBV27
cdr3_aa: CASSFGRMNTEAFF
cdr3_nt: TGTGCCAGCAGTTTCGGACGCATGAACACTGAAGCTTTCTTT

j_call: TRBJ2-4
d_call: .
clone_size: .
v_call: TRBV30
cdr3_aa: CAWSAGTKNIQYF
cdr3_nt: TGTGCCTGGAGCGCGGGGACCAAAAACATTCAGTACTTC

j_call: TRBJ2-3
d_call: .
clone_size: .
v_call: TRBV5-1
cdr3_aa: CASSLQSGRADTQYF
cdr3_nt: TGCGCCAGCAGCCTCCAATCCGGTAGGGCAGATACGCAGTATTTT

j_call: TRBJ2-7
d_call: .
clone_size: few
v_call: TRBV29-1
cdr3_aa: CSVEGQGTYEQYF
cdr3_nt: TGCAGCGTTGAGGGACAAGGTACCTACGAGCAGTACTTC

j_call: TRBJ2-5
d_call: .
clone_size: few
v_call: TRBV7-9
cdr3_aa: CASSPGTGGGETQYF
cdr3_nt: TGTGCCAGCAGCCCGGGGACTGGCGGCGGGGAGACCCAGTACTTC

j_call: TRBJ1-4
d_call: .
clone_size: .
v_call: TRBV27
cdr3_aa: CASSLRAGELEKLFF
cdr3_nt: TGTGCCAGCAGTTTAAGGGCAGGGGAACTTGAAAAACTGTTTTTT